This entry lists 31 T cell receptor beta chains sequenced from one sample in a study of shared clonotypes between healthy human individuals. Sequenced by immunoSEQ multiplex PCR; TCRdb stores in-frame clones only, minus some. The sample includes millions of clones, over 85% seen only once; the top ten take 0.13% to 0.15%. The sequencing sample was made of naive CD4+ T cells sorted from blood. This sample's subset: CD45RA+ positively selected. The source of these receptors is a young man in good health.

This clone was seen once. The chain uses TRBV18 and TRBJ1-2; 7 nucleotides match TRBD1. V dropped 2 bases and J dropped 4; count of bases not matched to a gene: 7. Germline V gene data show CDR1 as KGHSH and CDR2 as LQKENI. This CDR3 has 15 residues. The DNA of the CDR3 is TGTGCCAGCTCACCAAGAGGACAGGAAATCTATGGCTACACCTTC. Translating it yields CASSPRGQEIYGYTF.

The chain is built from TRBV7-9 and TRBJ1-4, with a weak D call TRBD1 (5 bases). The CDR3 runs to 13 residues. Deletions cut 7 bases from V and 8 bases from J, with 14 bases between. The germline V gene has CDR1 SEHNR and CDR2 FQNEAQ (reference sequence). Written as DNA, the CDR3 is TGTGCCAGCAACCCGTTCGGGGACGAAAAACTGTTTTTT. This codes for CASNPFGDEKLFF.

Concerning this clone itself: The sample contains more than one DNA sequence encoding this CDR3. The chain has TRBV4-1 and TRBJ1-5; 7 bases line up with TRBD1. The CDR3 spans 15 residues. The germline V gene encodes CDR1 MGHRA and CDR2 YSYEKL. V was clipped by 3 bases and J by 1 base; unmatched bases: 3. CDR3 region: CASSQGTVSNQPQHF. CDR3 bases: TGCGCCAGCAGCCAGGGGACAGTAAGCAATCAGCCCCAGCATTTT.

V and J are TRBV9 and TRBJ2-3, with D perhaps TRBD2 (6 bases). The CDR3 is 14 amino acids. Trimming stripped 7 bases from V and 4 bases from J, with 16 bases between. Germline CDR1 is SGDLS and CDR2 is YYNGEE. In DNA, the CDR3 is TGTGCCAGCGTCGAGGGACTTAGCCCAGATACGCAGTATTTT. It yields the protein CASVEGLSPDTQYF.

The CDR3, as DNA: TGTGCCAGCAGTCTCCAGGGGCCGACTAATGAAAAACTGTTTTTT. Encoded protein: CASSLQGPTNEKLFF. The rearrangement links TRBV2 to TRBJ1-4, with D possibly matching TRBD1 (6 bases). Germline V lookup: CDR1 SNHLY, CDR2 FYNNEI. V was trimmed by 5 bases and J by 2 bases, leaving 12 bases between them. The CDR3 loop spans 15 amino acids.

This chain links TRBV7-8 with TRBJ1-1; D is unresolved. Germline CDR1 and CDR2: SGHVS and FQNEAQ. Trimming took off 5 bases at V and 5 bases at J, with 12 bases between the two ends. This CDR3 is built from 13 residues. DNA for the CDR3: TGTGCCAGCAGCGTCGGTCCGAGGACTGAAGCTTTCTTT. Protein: CASSVGPRTEAFF. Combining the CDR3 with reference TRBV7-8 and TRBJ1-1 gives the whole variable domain GAGVSQSPRYKVAKRGQDVALRCDPISGHVSLFWYQQALGQGPEFLTYFQNEAQLDKSGLPSDRFFAERPEGSVSTLKIQRTQQEDSAVYLCASSVGPRTEAFFGQGTRLTVV.

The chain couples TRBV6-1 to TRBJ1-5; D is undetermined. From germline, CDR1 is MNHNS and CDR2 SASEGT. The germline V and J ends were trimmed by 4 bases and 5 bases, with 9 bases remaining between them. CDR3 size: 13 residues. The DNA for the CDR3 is TGTGCCAGCAGTGGAGGCGGAGATCAGCCCCAGCATTTT. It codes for CASSGGGDQPQHF.

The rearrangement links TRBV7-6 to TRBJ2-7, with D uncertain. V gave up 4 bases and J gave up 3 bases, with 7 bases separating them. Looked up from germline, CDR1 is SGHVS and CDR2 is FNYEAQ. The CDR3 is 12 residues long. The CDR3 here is CASSSVVYEQYF. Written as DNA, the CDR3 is TGTGCCAGCAGCTCGGTGGTCTACGAGCAGTACTTC.

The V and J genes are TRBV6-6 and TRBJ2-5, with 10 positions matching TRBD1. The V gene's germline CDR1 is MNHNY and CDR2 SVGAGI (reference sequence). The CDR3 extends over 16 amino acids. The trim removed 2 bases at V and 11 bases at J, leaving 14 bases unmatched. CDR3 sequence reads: CASSYPGTGEGLSQYF. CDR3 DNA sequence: TGTGCCAGCAGTTACCCCGGGACAGGGGAGGGGTTGAGTCAGTACTTC.

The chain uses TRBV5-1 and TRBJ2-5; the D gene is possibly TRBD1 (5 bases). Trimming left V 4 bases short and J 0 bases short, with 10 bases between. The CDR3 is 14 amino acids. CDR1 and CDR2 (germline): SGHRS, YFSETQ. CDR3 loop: CASSLNRYQETQYF. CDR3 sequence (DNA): TGCGCCAGCAGCCTAAACAGGTACCAAGAGACCCAGTACTTC.

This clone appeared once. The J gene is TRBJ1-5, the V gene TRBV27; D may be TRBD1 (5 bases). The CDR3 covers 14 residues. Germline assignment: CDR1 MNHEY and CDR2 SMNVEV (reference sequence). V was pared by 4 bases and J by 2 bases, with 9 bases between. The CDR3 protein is CASSSRDGNQPQHF. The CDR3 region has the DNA TGTGCCAGCAGTTCCAGGGACGGCAATCAGCCCCAGCATTTT.

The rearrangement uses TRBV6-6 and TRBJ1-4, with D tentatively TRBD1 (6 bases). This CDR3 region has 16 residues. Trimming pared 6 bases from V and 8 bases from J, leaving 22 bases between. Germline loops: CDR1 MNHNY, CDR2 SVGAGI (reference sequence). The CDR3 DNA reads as TGTGCCAGCAGACAAACCCCGGGACAACTAAAGGAAAAACTGTTTTTT. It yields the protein CASRQTPGQLKEKLFF.

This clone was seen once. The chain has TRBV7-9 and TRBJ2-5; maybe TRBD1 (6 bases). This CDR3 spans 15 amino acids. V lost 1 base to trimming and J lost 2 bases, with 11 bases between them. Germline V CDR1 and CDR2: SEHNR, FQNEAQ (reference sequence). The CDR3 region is CASSLGQGLQETQYF. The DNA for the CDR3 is TGTGCCAGCAGCTTAGGCCAGGGGTTACAAGAGACCCAGTACTTC.

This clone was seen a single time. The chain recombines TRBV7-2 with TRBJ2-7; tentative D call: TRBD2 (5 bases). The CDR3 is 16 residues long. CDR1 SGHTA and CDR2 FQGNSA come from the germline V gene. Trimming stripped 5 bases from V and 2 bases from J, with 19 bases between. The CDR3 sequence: CASSDAGLFSAYEQYF. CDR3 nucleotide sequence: TGTGCCAGCAGCGACGCGGGCCTGTTTAGTGCCTACGAGCAGTACTTC.

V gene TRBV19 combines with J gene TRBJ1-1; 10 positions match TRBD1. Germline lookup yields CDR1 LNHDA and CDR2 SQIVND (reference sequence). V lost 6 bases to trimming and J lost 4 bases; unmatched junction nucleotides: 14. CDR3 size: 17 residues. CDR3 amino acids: CASRPLGRTGGATEAFF. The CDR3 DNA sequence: TGTGCCAGTAGACCTCTTGGGCGGACAGGGGGGGCCACTGAAGCTTTCTTT.

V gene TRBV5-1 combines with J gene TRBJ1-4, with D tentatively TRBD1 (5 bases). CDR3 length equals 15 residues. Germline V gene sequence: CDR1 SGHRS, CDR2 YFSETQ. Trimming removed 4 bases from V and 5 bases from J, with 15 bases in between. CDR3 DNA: TGCGCCAGCAGCCTGTCAGGCGCAGGGAATGAAAAACTGTTTTTT. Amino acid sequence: CASSLSGAGNEKLFF.

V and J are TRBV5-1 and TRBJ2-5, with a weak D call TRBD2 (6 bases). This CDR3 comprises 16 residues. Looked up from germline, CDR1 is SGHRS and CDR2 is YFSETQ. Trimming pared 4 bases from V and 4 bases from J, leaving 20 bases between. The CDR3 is CASSPGDSTRGETQYF. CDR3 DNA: TGCGCCAGCAGCCCCGGGGACTCCACAAGGGGAGAGACCCAGTACTTC.

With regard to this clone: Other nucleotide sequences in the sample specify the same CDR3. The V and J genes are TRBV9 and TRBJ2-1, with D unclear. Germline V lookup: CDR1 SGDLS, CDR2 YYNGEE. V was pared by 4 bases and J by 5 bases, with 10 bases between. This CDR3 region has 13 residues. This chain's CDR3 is CASSPRQDNEQFF. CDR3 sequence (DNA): TGTGCCAGCAGCCCCCGGCAGGACAATGAGCAGTTCTTC.

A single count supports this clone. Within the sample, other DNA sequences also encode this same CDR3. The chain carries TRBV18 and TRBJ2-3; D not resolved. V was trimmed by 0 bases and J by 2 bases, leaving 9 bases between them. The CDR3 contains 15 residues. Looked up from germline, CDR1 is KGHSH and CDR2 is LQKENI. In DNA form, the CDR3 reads TGTGCCAGCTCACCACCCGTATTATCCACAGATACGCAGTATTTT. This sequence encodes CASSPPVLSTDTQYF.

Here the CDR3 reads CAWSGPQGGVFSPLHF. DNA of the CDR3: TGTGCCTGGAGTGGACCACAGGGGGGGGTATTTTCACCCCTCCACTTT. The chain joins TRBV30 to TRBJ1-6; 8 bases are shared with TRBD1. The trim removed 1 base at V and 9 bases at J, leaving 11 bases unmatched. The CDR3 runs to 16 residues. Germline CDR1 and CDR2: GTSNPN and SVGIG (reference sequence).

Here the CDR3 DNA reads TGTGCCAGCAGCACAGGGGGGATTCCCGGGGAGCTGTTTTTT. This codes for CASSTGGIPGELFF. This rearrangement joins TRBV9 to TRBJ2-2, with 8 nucleotides matching TRBD1. The CDR3 is 14 amino acids. The V and J ends lost 4 bases and 6 bases, in that order; junction bases with no gene match: 5. CDR1 SGDLS and CDR2 YYNGEE come from the germline V gene.

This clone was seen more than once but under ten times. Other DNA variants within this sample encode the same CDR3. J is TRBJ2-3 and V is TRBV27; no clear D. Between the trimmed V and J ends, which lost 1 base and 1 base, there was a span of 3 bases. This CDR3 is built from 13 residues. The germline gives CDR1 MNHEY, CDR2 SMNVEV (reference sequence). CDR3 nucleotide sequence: TGTGCCAGCAGTTTATGGGGCACAGATACGCAGTATTTT. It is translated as CASSLWGTDTQYF.

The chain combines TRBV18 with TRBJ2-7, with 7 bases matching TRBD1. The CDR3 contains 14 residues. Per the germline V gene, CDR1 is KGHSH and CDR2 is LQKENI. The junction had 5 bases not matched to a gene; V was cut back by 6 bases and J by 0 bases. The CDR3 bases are TGTGCCAGCTCGAAGACAGGGATCTCCTACGAGCAGTACTTC. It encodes CASSKTGISYEQYF.

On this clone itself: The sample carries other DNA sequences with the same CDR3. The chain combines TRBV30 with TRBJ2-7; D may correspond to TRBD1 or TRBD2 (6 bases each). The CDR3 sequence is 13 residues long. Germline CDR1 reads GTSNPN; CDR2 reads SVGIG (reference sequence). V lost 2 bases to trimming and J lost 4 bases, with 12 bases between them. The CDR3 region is CAWSPRGPYEQYF. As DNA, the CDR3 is TGTGCCTGGAGTCCTCGGGGGCCGTACGAGCAGTACTTC.

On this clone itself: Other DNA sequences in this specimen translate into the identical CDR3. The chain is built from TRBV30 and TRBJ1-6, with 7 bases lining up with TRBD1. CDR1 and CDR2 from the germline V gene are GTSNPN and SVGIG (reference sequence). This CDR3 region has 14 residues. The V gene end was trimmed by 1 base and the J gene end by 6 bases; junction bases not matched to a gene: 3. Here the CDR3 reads CAWSGQGGNSPLHF. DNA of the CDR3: TGTGCCTGGAGTGGACAGGGCGGTAATTCACCCCTCCACTTT.

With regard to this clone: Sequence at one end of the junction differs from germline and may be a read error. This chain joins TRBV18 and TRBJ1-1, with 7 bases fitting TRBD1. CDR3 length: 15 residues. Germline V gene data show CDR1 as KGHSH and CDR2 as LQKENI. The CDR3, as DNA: TGTGCCAGCCCACCACCGGGGACAGCCAACACTGAAGCTTTCTTT. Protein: CASPPPGTANTEAFF.

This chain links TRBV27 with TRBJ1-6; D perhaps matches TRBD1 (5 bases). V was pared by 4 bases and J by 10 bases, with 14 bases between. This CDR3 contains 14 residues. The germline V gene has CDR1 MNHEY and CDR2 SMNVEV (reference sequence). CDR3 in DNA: TGTGCCAGCAGTTGGGCAGGGAAAGGCTCACCCCTCCACTTT. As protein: CASSWAGKGSPLHF.

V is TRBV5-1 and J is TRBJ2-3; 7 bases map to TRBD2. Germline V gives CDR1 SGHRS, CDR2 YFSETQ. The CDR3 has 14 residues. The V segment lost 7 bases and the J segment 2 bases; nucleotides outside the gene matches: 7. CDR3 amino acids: CASRTGGVTDTQYF. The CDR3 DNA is TGCGCCAGCCGCACTGGGGGGGTCACAGATACGCAGTATTTT.

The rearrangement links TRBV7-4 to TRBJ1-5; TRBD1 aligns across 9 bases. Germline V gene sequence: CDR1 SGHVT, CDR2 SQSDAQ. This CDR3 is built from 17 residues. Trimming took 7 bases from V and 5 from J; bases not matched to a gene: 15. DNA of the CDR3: TGTGCCAGCACCACCGGGAGGGGGACAGGGTCGGATCAGCCCCAGCATTTT. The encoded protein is CASTTGRGTGSDQPQHF.

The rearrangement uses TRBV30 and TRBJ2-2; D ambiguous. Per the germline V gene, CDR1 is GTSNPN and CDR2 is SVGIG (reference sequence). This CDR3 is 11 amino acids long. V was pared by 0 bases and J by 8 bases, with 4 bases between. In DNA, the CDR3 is TGTGCCTGGAGTGTAATGGGGGAGCTGTTTTTT. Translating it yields CAWSVMGELFF.

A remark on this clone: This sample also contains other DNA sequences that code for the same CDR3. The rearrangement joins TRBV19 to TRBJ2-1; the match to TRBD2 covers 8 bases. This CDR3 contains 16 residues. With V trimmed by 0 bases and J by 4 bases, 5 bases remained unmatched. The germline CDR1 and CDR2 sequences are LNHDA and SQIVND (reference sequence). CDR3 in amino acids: CASSIDASGPYNEQFF. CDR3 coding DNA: TGTGCCAGTAGTATAGATGCTAGCGGGCCATACAATGAGCAGTTCTTC.